This section outlines one T cell receptor (beta chain) sequence together with its context. Its target is unknown. These data originate in a study of siplizumab effects on memory and regulatory T cells. Study-wide results and caveats: Mappable alloreactive CD4+ clones came from Treg cells under 80% of the time on average with siplizumab, against around 25% in controls. Of the proliferating CD4+ or CD8+ clones, roughly 80-96% lacked a naive or memory phenotype that could be assigned. The study found naive T cells seemingly more diverse than memory cells and seemingly major alloresponse contributors.

Clones were read by immunoSEQ multiplex PCR, and TCRdb kept only the in-frame ones, dropping some. The top ten hold about 1.2% of the sample, which has 75,000 to 100,000 clones, 90% to 95% seen once. The V and J ends lost 2 bases and 3 bases respectively, with 8 bases between them. Germline loops: CDR1 GTSNPN, CDR2 SVGIG (reference sequence). The CDR3 has 13 residues. This chain uses TRBV30 with TRBJ1-3, with D unclear. The sequencing input was non-Treg CD4+ T cells sorted from blood. The receptor's source is a human donor in good health. The CDR3 is CAWSQGFGNTIYF. In nucleotides, the CDR3 is TGTGCCTGGAGTCAAGGATTTGGAAACACCATATATTTT. The variable domain in full, completed from reference TRBV30 and TRBJ1-3, reads SQTIHQWPATLVQPVGSPLSLECTVEGTSNPNLYWYRQAAGRGLQLLFYSVGIGQISSEVPQNLSASRPQDRQFILSSKKLLLSDSGFYLCAWSQGFGNTIYFGEGSWLTVV.